This T cell receptor beta chain was recorded in a study of T-cell memory formation after mild COVID-19. About the research overall: Among the donors, TCR clusters were largely specific to each donor. Study-wide points: Researchers report contracting CD4+ clones mostly in CM and EM, with CD8+ clones in EMRA.

This CDR3 has 17 residues. The junction had 13 bases not matched to a gene; V was cut back by 4 bases and J by 3 bases. Looked up from germline, CDR1 is SGHNT and CDR2 is YYREEE (reference sequence). A word on this clonotype: The antigen remains undetermined.

TCRdb reprocessed the 5' RACE reads with MiXCR, giving one entry per CDR3 protein. Of about 470,000 distinct CDR3 sequences listed, 20% to 25% are singletons. This TCR was recovered from an adult woman who had mild COVID-19 (a few samples of this study predate the infection). Cell type and time point are not known. This rearrangement joins TRBV5-4 to TRBJ2-7; TRBD1 agrees at 10 bases. The material sequenced was PBMCs or a T cell subset sorted from them (not recorded which). CDR3 protein: CASSRTNPGQGIYEQYF. The CDR3 DNA follows: TGTGCCAGCAGCCGAACAAACCCGGGACAGGGGATCTACGAGCAGTACTTC.